This record looks at one TCR beta chain sequence and its context. Its specificity is not known. This entry belongs to a study of cytomegalovirus exposure and HLA in healthy donors. The overall study: One earlier analysis, a look at 180 million or so T cells, found some 100 million unique TCR beta sequences.

Overall study results and limits: In a later analysis, HLA-associated TCR beta chains were more clonally expanded than equally common others. Highly shared sequence variants in one cluster were likely a sequencing artifact.

The junction had 4 bases not matched to a gene; V was cut back by 6 bases and J by 3 bases. The CDR3 length is 14 residues. Germline V gene lookup returns CDR1 SNHLY and CDR2 FYNNEI. Amplification used 60 Vbeta primers and 13 Jbeta primers. Profiling relied on immunoSEQ multiplex PCR, and the TCRdb table lists in-frame clones only, not all of them. The sample shows 220,000 or so clones, about 78% of them seen only once. This chain links TRBV2 with TRBJ2-3, with TRBD1 identical over 9 bases. The receptor comes from a male donor in good health and CMV-seronegative. Sequenced material: PBMCs. CDR3 bases: TGTGCCAGCAGAAGGGACAGGGCAACAGATACGCAGTATTTT. This codes for CASRRDRATDTQYF.